One sample yielded the 2 T cell receptor beta chains listed below, sequenced in a study of shared clonotypes between healthy human individuals (dated by TCRdb to 2020 to 2022). The library was obtained by the immunoSEQ multiplex PCR assay. TCRdb retrieved this table from immuneACCESS and kept in-frame rearrangements only. Not all clones are present; in checked studies, unresolved V genes account for under half, and no reason is known for the remainder. For this sample there are around 370,000 clones; roughly 96% appear just once. The ten largest clones take up 0.32% of the sample. The sample taken for sequencing was memory CD8+ T cells sorted from blood. Taken with the paper, the label for cell subset or site translates to: CD45RO+ cells pooled with CCR7-negative TemRA cells. The receptors here all came from a man aged 30-40 years in good health.

The chain employs TRBV5-4 and TRBJ2-5; 11 bases map to TRBD2. V gave up 0 bases and J gave up 5 bases; unmatched junction bases: 6. Looked up from germline, CDR1 is SGHNT and CDR2 is YYREEE (reference sequence). There are 16 residues in the CDR3. CDR3 region: CASSLVTSGSVETQYF. The CDR3 nucleotides are TGTGCCAGCAGCTTGGTCACTAGCGGGAGTGTTGAGACCCAGTACTTC.

The V gene is TRBV5-1, the J gene TRBJ2-5; D is unclear. The V end was cut by 1 base, the J end by 2 bases, with 3 bases between. Germline CDR1 reads SGHRS; CDR2 reads YFSETQ. The length of the CDR3 is 12 residues. CDR3 amino acids: CASSLWQETQYF. For the CDR3, the DNA is TGCGCCAGCAGCTTGTGGCAAGAGACCCAGTACTTC.